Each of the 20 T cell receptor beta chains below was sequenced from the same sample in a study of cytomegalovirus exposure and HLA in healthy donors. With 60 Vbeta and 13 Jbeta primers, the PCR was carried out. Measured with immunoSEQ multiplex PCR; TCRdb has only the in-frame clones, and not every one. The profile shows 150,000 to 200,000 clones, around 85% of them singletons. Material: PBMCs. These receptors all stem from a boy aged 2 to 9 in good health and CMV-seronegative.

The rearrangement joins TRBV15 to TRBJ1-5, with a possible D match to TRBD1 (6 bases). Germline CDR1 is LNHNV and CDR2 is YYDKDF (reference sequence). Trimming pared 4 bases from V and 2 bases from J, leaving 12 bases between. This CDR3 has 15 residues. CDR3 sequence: CATSKGVLGNQPQHF. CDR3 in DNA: TGTGCCACCAGCAAGGGGGTCCTGGGCAATCAGCCCCAGCATTTT.

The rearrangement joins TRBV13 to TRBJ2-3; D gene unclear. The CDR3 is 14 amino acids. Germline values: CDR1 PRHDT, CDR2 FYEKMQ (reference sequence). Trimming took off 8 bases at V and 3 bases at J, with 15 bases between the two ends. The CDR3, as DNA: TGTGCCAGCGGAGACTCATGGTTAACAGATACGCAGTATTTT. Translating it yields CASGDSWLTDTQYF.

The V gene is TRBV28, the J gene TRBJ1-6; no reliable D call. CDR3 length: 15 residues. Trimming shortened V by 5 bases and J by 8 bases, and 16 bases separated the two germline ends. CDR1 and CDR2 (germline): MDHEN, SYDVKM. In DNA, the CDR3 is TGTGCCAGCAGTCCGGGCGGGGAGGTCTATTCACCCCTCCACTTT. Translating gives CASSPGGEVYSPLHF.

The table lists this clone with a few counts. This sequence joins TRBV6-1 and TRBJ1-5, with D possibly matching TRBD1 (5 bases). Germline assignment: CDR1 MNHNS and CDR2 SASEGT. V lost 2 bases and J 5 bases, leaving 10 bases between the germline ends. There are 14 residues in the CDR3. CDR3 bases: TGTGCCAGCAGTGAACTCGACAGAGATCAGCCCCAGCATTTT. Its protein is CASSELDRDQPQHF.

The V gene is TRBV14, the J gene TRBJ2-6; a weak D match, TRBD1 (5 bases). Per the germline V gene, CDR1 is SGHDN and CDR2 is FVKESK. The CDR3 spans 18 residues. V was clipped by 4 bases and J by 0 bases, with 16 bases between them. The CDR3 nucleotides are TGTGCCAGCAGCCCGACGACAGCTTTCCGCTCTGGGGCCAACGTCCTGACTTTC. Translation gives CASSPTTAFRSGANVLTF.

In DNA, the CDR3 is TGTGCCAGCAGTGGAAGGGACAGCAATGGCTATGGCTACACCTTC. It yields the protein CASSGRDSNGYGYTF. V gene TRBV6-1 combines with J gene TRBJ1-2; 7 bases fit TRBD1. Germline assignment: CDR1 MNHNS and CDR2 SASEGT. The CDR3 sequence is 15 residues long. The V gene end was trimmed by 4 bases and the J gene end by 4 bases; junction bases not matched to a gene: 9.

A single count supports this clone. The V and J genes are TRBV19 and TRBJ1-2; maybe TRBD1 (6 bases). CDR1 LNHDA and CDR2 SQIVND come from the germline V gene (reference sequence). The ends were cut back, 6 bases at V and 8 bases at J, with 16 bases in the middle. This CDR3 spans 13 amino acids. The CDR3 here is CASSLGGAGGYTF. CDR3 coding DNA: TGTGCCAGTAGCCTTGGGGGGGCCGGAGGCTACACCTTC.

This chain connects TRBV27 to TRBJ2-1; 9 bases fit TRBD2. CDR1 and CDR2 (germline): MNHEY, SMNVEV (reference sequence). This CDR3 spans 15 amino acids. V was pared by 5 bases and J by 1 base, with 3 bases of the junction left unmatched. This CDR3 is CASSAGGVSYNEQFF. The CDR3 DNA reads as TGTGCCAGCAGTGCGGGGGGGGTATCCTACAATGAGCAGTTCTTC.

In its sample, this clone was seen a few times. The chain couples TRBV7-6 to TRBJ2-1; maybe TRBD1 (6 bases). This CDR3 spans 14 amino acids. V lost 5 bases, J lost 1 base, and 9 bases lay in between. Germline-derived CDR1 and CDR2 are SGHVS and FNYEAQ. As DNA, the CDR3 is TGTGCCAGCAGCAGAACAGGGTCCTACAATGAGCAGTTCTTC. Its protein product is CASSRTGSYNEQFF.

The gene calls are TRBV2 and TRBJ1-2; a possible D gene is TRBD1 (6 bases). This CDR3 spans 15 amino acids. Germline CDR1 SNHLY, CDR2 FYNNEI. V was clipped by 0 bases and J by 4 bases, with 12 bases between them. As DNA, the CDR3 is TGTGCCAGCAGTGAAGCGCTTGGGGGCATCTATGGCTACACCTTC. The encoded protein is CASSEALGGIYGYTF.

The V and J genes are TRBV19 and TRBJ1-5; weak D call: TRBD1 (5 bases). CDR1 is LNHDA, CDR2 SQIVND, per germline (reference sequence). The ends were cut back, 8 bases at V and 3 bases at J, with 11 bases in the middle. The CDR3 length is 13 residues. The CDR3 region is CASGDRTNQPQHF. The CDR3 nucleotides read TGTGCCAGTGGAGACAGAACCAATCAGCCCCAGCATTTT.

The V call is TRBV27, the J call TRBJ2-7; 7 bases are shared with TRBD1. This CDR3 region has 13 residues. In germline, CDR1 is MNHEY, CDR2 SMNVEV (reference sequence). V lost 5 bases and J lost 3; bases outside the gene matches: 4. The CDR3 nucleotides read TGTGCCAGCAGTCCGCCAGGGGGCTACGAGCAGTACGTC. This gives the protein CASSPPGGYEQYV.

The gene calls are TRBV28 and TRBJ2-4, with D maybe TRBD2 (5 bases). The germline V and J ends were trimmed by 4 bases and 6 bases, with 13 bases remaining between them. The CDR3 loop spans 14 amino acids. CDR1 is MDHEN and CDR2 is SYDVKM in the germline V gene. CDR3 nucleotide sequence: TGTGCCAGCAGTTCAGGAGGACCGGGAAACATTCAGTACTTC. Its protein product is CASSSGGPGNIQYF. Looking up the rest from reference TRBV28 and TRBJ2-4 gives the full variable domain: DVKVTQSSRYLVKRTGEKVFLECVQDMDHENMFWYRQDPGLGLRLIYFSYDVKMKEKGDIPEGYSVSREKKERFSLILESASTNQTSMYLCASSSGGPGNIQYFGAGTRLSVL.

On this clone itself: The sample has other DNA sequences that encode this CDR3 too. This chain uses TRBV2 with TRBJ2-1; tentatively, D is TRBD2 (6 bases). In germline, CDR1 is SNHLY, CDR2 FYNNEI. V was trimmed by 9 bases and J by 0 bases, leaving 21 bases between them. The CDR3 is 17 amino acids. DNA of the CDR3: TGTGCCAGTAGCATCCGGGGGATAGCGGACTCCTACAATGAGCAGTTCTTC. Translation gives CASSIRGIADSYNEQFF.

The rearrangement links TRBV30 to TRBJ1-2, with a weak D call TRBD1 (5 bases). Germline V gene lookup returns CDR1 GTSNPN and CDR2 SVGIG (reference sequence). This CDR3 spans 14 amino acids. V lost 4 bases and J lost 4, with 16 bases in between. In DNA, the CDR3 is TGTGCCTGGAATCCGGACACCTCTGGCTATGGCTACACCTTC. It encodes CAWNPDTSGYGYTF.

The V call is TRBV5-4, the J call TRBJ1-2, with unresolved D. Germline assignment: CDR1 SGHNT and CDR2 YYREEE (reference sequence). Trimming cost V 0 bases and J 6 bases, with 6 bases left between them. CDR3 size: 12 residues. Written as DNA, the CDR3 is TGTGCCAGCAGCTTGGCGCGGGATGGCTACACCTTC. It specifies CASSLARDGYTF.

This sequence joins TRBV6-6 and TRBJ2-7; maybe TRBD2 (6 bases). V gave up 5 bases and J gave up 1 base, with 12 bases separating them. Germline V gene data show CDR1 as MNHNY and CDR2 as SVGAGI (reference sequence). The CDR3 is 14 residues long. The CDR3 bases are TGTGCCAGCAGTGACGCGGGGTCGTCCTACGAGCAGTACTTC. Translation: CASSDAGSSYEQYF.

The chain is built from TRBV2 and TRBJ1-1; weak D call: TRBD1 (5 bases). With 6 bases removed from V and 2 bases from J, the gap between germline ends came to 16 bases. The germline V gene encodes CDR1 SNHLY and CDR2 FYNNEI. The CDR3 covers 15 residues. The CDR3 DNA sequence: TGTGCCAGCAGGTACAGGTTTTTCGAAAACACTGAAGCTTTCTTT. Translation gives CASRYRFFENTEAFF.

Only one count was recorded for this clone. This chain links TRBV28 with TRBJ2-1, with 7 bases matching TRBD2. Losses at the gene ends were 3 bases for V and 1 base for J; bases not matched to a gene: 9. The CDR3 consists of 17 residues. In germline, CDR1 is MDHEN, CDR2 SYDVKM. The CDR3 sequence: CASSFLGGPPSYNEQFF. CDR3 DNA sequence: TGTGCCAGCAGTTTTTTGGGAGGGCCTCCATCCTACAATGAGCAGTTCTTC.

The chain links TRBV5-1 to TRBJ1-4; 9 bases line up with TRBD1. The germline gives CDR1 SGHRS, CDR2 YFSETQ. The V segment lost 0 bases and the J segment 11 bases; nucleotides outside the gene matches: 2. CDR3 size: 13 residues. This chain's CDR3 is CASSLAGTGKLFF. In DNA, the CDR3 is TGCGCCAGCAGCTTGGCCGGGACAGGGAAACTGTTTTTT.